This TCR beta chain was captured by sequencing in a study of cytomegalovirus exposure and HLA in healthy donors. The CDR3 has 15 residues. Germline-derived CDR1 and CDR2 are KGHSH and LQKENI. Trimming took off 0 bases at V and 3 bases at J, with 10 bases between the two ends. The PCR was carried out with 60 Vbeta primers and 13 Jbeta primers. Clones were read by immunoSEQ multiplex PCR, and TCRdb kept only the in-frame ones, dropping some. Here the sample spans some 190,000 clones, 79% being singletons. The clonotype originates from a woman aged 45-60 years in good health and CMV-seronegative. The rearrangement links TRBV18 to TRBJ2-3; perhaps TRBD2 as D (5 bases). Material for sequencing was PBMCs. The CDR3 is CASSPPGRVTDTQYF. The DNA for the CDR3 is TGTGCCAGCTCACCACCAGGGCGGGTAACAGATACGCAGTATTTT.